This T cell receptor beta chain was identified during a study of blood T cell repertoires in COVID-19. Per the original data handling: How many nucleated cells were present was estimated from reference gene primer amplification. Repertoires were generated with immunoSEQ multiplex PCR, while TCRdb's copy carries only in-frame clones and drops some. D and trimming were read from the DNA, whereas the V and J calls and clone size are those reported in that table. The data show just under 90,000 clones, with around 72% seen just once and about 15% held by the top ten. This clone was counted only a few times. V lost 0 bases, J lost 8 bases, and 7 bases stayed unmatched. CDR3 length: 16 residues. Per the germline V gene, CDR1 is SGHTA and CDR2 is FQGNSA.

This sequence originates from a woman of 80 years or more with acute or convalescent COVID-19. The sample comprised peripheral blood. The chain combines TRBV7-2 with TRBJ2-2; TRBD2 matches 9 bases. The CDR3 DNA sequence: TGTGCCAGCAGCTTAGCGCGGCTAGCGGGGTCTGGGGAGCTGTTTTTT. This codes for CASSLARLAGSGELFF.